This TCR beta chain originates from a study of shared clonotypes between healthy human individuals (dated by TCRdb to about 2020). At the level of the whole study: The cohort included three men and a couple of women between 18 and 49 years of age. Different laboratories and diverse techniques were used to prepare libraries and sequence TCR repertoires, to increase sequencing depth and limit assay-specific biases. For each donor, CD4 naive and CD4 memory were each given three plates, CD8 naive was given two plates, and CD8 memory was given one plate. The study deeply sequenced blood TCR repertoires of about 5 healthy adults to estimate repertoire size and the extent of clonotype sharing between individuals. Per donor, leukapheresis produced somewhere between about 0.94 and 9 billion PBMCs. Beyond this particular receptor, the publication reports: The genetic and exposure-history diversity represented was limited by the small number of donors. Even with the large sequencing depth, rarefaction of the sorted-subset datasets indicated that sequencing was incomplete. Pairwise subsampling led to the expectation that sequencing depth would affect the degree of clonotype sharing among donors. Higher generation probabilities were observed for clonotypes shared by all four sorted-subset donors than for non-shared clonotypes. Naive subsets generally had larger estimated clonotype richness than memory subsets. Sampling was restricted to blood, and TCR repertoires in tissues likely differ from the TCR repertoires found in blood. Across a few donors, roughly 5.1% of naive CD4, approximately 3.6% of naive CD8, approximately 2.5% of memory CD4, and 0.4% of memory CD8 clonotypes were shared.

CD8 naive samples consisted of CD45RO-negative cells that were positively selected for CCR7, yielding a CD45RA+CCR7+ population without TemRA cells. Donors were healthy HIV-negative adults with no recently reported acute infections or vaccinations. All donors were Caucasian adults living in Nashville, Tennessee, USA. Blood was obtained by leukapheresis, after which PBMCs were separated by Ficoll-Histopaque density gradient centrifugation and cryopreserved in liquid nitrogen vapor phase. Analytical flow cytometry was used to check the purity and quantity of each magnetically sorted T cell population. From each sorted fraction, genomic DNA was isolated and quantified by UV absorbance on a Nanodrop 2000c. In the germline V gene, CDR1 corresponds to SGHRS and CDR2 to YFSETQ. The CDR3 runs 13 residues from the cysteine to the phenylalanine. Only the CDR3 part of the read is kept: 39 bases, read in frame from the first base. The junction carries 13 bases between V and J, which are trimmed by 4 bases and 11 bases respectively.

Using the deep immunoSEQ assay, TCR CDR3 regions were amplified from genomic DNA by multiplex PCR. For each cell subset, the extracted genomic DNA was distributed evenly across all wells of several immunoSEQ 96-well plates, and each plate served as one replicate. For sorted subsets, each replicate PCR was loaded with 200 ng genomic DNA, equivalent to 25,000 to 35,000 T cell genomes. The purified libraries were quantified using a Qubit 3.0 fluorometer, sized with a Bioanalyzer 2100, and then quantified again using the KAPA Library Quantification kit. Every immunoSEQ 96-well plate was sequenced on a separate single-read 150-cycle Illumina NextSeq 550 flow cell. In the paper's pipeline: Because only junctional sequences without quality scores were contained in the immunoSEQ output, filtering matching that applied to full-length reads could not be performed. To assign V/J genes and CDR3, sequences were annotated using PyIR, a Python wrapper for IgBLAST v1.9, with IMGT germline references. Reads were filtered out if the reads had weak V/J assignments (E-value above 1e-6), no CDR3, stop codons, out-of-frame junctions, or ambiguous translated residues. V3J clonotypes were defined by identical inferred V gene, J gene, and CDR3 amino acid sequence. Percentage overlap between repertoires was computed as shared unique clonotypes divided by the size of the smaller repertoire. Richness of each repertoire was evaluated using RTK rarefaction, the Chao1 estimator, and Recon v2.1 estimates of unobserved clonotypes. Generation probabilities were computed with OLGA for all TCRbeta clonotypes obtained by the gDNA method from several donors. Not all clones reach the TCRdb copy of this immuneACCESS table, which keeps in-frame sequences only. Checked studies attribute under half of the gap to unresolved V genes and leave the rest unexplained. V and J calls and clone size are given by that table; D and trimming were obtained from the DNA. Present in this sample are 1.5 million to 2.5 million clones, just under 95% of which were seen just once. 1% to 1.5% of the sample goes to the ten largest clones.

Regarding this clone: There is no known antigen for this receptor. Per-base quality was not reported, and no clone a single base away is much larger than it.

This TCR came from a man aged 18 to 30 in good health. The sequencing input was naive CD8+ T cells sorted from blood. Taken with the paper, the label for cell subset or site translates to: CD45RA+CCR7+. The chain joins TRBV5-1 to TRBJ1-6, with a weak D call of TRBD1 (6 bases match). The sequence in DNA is TGCGCCAGCAGCCCGGGAGGACAGACACCCCTCCACTTT. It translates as CASSPGGQTPLHF.